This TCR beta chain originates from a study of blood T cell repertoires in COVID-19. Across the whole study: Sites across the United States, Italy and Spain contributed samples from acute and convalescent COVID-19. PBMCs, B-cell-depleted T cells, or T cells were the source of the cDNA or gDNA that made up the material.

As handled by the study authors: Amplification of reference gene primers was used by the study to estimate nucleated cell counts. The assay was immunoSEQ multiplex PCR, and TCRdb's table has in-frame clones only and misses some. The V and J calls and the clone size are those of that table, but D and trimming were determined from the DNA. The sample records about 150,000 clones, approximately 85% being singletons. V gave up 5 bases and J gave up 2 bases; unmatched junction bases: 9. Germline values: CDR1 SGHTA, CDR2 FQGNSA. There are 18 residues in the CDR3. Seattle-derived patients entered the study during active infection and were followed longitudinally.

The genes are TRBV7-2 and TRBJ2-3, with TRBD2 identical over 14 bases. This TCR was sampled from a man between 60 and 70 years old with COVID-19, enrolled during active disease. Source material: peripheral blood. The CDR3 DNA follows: TGTGCCAGCAGCAATCGGACTAGCGGGAGGACCTTCACAGATACGCAGTATTTT. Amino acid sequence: CASSNRTSGRTFTDTQYF.